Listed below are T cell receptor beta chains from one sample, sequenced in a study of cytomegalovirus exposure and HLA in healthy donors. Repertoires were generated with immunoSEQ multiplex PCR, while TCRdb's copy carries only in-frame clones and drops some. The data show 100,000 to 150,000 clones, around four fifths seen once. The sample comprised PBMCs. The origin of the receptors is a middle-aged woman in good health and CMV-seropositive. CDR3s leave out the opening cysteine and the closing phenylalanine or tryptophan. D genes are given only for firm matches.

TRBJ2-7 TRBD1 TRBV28 ASRTGQVLPSYEQY
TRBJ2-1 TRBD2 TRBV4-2 ASSLCPLLAGARNEQF
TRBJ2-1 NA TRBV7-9 ASSRGSSYNEQF
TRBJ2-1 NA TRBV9 ANSVVSVSSYNEQF
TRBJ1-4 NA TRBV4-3 ASSHRQGGEKLF
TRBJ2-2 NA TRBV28 AVGDTGELF
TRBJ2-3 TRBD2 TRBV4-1 ASSQAQLAGGRGDTQY
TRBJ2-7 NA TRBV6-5 ASSYLEEQY
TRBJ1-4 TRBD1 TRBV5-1 ASSPGTATNEKLF
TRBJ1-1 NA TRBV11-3 ASSLGVGAEAF
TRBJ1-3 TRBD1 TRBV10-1 ASSRDRGNTIY
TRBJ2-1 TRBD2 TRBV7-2 ASSAGRTSGVIEQF
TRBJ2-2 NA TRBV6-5 ASRLVNTGELF
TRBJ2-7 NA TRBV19 ASSIGSGAGYEQY
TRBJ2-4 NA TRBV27 ASSLEALSGIQY
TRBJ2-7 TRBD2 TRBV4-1 ASSHRSGSRDEQY
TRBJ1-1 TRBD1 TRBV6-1 ASSLQGASTEAF
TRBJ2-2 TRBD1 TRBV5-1 ASSLDGTVGELF
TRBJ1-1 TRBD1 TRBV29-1 SVDEGTGGTEAF
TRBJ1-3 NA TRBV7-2 ASSPGGVFSGNTIY
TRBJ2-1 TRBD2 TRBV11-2 ASSLEISGKYNEQF
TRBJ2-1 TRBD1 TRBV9 ASSVFGQGPYNEQF
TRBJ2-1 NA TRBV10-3 AIRSYNEQF
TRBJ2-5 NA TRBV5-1 ASSRQGGQYQETQY
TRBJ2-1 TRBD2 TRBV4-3 ASSPTSGRVHEQF
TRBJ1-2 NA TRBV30 AWGGGESGYT
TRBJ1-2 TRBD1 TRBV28 ASSLIYRGNYGYT
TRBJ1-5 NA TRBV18 ASSPNEDTEHQPQH
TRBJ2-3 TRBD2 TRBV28 ASKTSDPDTQY
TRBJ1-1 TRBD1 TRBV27 ASSLGPTGGPEAF
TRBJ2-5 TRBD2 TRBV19 ASSIRQGGLAGGWAATQY
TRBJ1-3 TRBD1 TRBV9 ASSATGLSGNTIY
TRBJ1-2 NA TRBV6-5 ASSSPLGSGYT
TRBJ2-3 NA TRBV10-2 ASRPGVGDTQY
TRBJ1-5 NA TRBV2 ASSGGHPVQPQH
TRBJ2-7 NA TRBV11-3 ASSLDLGSSVPYEQY
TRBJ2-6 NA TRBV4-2 ASSLPRAGGSGANVLT
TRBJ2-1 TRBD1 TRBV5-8 ASSLGFRDRDQQF
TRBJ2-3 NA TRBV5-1 ASSLGWTDTDTQY
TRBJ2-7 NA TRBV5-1 ASSYRGSPSDEQY
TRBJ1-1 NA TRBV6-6 ASNRGTEAF
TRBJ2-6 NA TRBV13 ASSLPGSGANVLT
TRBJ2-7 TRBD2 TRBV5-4 ASSQGLAGITTNYEQY
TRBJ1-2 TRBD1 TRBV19 ASRSTGVNYGYT
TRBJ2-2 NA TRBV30 AWKEGSGAHTGELF
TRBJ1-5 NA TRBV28 ASSLSFLATVGRYQPQH
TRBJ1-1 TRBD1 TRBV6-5 ASSYGQGEAF
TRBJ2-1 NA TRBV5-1 ASSEQITSPKEQF
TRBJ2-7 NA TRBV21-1 ASSAGPRGQPAYEQY
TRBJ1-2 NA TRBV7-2 ASSRGSVIYGYT
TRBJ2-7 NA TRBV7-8 ASSLAVSGLSYEQY
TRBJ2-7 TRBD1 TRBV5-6 ASSLEPGQGSYEQY
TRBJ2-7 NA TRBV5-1 ASSLRRALISEQY
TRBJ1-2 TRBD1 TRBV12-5 ASGFGDRLIYGYT
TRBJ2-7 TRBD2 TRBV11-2 ASSLSGGARSYEQY
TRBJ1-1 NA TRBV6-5 ASSTDSPDTEAF
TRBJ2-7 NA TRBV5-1 ASSLGAEQY
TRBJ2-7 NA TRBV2 ASSPRTGYEQY
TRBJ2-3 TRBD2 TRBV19 ASSWGLANTDTQY